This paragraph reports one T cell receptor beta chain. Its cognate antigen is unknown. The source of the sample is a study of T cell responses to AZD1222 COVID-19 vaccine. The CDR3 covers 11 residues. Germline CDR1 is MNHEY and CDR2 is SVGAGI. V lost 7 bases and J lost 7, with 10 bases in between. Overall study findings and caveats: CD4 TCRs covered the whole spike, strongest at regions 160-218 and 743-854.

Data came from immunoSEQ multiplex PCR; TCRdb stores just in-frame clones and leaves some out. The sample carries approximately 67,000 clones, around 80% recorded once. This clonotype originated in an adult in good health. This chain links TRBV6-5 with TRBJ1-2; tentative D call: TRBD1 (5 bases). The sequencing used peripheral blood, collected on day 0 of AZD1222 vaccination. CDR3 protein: CASTPGGGYTF. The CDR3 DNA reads TGTGCCAGCACCCCGGGGGGTGGCTACACCTTC.